This TCR beta chain was sequenced during a study of CD8 T cells in ankylosing spondylitis. The CDR3 totals 15 residues. The germline V gene encodes CDR1 MDHEN and CDR2 SYDVKM. Trimming cost V 2 bases and J 1 base; bases outside gene matches: 4. Quantitative 5'-RACE was performed with molecular barcodes, and it yielded the TCR beta libraries. TCRdb independently ran MiXCR on the 5' RACE reads; one entry per CDR3 protein. The repertoire holds 250,000 to 400,000 distinct CDR3 sequences, with approximately 10% as singletons. Study findings and constraints: Seemingly distinctive of ankylosing spondylitis blood was a TCR beta motif formed by eight highly homologous variants.

In its sample, this clonotype was seen many times. Its antigen is not identified. The chain couples TRBV28 to TRBJ1-2; 7 bases match TRBD1. The sequenced sample consisted of blood, either unsorted or a sorted T cell fraction (not recorded which). This receptor was obtained from a female donor with ankylosing spondylitis or in good health (not recorded which). CDR3 region: CASSLGTEINYGYTF. CDR3 DNA sequence: TGTGCCAGCAGTTTAGGGACAGAGATTAACTATGGCTACACCTTC.